This T cell receptor beta chain appears in the sequencing data of a study of blood T cell repertoires in COVID-19. In germline, CDR1 is SGHAT, CDR2 FQNNGV. This CDR3 has 16 residues. The V and J ends lost 2 bases and 4 bases respectively, with 17 bases between them. Assay: immunoSEQ multiplex PCR; the TCRdb copy retains only in-frame clones and omits some. The sample shows about 110,000 clones, around four fifths of them seen only once. Sequenced material: peripheral blood. The clonotype originates from a woman in her 70s with acute or convalescent COVID-19. The genes are TRBV11-2 and TRBJ1-2; no firm D call. In DNA, the CDR3 is TGTGCCAGCAGCTTATTAAGTTCTAGGCTCGGCTATGGCTACACCTTC. It yields the protein CASSLLSSRLGYGYTF.